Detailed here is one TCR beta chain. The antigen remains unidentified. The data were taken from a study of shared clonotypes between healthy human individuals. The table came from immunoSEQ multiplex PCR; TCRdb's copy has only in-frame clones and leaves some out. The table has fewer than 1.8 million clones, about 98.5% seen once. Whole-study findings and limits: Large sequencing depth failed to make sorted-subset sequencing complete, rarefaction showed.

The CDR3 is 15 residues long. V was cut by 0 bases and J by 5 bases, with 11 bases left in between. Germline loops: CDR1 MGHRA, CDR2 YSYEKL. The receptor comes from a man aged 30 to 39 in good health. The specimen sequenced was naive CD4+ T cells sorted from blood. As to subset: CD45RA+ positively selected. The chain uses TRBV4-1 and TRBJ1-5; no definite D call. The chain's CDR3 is CASSQDRRSDQPQHF. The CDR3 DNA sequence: TGCGCCAGCAGCCAAGATCGCAGGAGCGATCAGCCCCAGCATTTT.